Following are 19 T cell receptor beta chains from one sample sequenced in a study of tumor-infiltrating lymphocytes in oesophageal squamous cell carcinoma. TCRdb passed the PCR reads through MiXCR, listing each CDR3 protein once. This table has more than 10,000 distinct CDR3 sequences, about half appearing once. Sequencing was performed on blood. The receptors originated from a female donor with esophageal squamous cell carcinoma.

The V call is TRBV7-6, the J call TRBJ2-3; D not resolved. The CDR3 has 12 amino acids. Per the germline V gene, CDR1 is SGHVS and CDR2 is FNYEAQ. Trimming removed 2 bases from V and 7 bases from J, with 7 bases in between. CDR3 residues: CASSLPLNTQYF. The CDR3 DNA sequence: TGTGCCAGCAGCTTACCGCTGAATACGCAGTATTTT.

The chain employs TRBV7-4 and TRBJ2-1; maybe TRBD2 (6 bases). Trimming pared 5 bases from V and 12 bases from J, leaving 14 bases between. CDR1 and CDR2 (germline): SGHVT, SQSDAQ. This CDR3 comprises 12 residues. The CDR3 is CASSPSGERQFF. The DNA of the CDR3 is TGTGCCAGCAGCCCTTCGGGAGAAAGGCAGTTCTTC.

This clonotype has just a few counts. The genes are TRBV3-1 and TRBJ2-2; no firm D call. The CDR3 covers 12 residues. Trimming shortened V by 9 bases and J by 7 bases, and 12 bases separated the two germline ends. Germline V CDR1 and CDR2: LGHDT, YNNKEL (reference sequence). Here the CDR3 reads CASRGEDGELFF. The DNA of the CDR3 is TGTGCCAGTAGAGGAGAAGACGGGGAGCTGTTTTTT.

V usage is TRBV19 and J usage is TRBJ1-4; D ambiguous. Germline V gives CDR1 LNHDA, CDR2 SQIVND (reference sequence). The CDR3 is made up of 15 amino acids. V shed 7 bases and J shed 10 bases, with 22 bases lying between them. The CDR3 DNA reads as TGTGCCAGTAACTCCCCGTTGGACGTCACCCCAAAACTGTTTTTT. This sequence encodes CASNSPLDVTPKLFF.

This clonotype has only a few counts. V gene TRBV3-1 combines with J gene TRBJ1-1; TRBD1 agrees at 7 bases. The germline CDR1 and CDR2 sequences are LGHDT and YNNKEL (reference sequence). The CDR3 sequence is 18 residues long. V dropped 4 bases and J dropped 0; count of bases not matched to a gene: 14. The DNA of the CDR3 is TGTGCCAGCAGCCGTTACTTGGGACAGCAGAAGATGAACACTGAAGCTTTCTTT. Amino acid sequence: CASSRYLGQQKMNTEAFF.

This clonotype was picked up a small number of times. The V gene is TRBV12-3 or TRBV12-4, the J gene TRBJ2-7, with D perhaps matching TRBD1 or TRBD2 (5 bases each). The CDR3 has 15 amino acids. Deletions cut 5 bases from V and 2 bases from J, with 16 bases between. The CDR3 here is CASSNLRDGTYEQYF. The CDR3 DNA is TGTGCCAGCAGTAACCTCCGGGACGGGACCTACGAGCAGTACTTC.

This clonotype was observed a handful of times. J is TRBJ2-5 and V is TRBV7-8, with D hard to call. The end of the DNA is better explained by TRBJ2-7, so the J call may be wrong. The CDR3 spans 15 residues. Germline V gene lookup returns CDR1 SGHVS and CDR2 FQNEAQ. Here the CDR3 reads CASSFSRQTSGEQYF. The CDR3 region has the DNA TGTGCCAGCAGCTTTAGTCGTCAAACTTCGGGCGAGCAGTACTTC.

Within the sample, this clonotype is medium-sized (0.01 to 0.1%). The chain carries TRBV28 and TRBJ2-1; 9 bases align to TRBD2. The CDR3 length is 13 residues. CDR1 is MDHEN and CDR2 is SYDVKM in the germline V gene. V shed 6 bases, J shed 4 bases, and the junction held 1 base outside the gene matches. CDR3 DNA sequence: TGTGCCAGCAGCGGACTAGCGTACAATGAGCAGTTCTTC. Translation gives CASSGLAYNEQFF.

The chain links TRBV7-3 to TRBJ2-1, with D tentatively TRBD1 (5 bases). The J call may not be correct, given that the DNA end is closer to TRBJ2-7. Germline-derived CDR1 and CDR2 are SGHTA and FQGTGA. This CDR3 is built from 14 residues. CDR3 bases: TGTGCCAGCAGCTTGCTCGTTAGGGGCGGCGAGCAGTACTTC. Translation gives CASSLLVRGGEQYF.

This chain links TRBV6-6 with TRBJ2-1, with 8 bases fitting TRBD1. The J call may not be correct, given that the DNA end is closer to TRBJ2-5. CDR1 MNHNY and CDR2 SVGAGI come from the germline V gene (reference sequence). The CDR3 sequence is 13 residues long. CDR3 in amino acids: CASSSRGRETQYF. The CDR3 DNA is TGTGCCAGCAGTTCCAGGGGGCGAGAGACCCAGTACTTC.

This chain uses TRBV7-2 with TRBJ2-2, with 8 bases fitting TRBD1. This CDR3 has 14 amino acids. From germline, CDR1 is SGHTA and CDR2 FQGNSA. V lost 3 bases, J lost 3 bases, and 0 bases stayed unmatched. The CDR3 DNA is TGTGCCAGCAGCTTGGGACAGGACACCGGGGAGCTGTTTTTT. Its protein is CASSLGQDTGELFF.

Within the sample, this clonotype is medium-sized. CDR3 nucleotides: TGTGCCACCAGTGATTTAGGCGGAACGTCCTACAATGAGCAGTTCTTC. Amino acids: CATSDLGGTSYNEQFF. The chain joins TRBV24-1 to TRBJ2-1; D is ambiguous. The CDR3 has 16 amino acids. The germline CDR1 and CDR2 sequences are KGHDR and SFDVKD. Trimming removed 1 base from V and 1 base from J, with 10 bases in between.

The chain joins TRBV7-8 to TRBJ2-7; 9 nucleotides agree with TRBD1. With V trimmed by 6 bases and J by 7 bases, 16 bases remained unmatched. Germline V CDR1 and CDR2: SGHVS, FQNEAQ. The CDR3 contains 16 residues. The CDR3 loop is CASRPRTGGSYNEQYF. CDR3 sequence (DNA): TGTGCCAGCAGACCCCGAACAGGGGGCTCCTACAATGAGCAGTACTTC.

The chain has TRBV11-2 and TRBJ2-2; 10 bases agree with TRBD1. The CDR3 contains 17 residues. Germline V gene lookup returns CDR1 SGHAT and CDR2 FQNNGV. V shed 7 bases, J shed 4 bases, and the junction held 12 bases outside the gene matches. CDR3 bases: TGTGCCAGCACCAGTCTAGGACAGGGGGACCCCACCGGGGAGCTGTTTTTT. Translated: CASTSLGQGDPTGELFF.

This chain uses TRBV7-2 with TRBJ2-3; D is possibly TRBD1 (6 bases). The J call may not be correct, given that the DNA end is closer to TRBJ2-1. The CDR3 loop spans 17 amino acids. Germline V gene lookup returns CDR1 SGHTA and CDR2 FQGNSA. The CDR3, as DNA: TGTGCCAGCAGCTTATTTGGGAACAGGGTTGGAGACAATGAGCAGTTCTTC. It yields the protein CASSLFGNRVGDNEQFF.

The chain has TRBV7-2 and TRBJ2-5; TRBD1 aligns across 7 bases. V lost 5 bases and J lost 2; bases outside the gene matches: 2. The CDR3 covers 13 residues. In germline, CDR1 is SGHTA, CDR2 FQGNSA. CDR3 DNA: TGTGCCAGCAGCAGGGGGCAGCAAGAGACCCAGTACTTC. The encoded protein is CASSRGQQETQYF. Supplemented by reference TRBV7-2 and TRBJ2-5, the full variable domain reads GAGVSQSPSNKVTEKGKDVELRCDPISGHTALYWYRQSLGQGLEFLIYFQGNSAPDKSGLPSDRFSAERTGGSVSTLTIQRTQQEDSAVYLCASSRGQQETQYFGPGTRLLVL.

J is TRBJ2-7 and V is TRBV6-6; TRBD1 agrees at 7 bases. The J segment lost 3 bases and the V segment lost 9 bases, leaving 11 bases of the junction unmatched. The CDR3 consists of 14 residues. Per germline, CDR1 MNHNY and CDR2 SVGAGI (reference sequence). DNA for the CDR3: TGTGCCAGGGGAGAAGAGGACAGGAGCTACGAGCAGTACTTC. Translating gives CARGEEDRSYEQYF.

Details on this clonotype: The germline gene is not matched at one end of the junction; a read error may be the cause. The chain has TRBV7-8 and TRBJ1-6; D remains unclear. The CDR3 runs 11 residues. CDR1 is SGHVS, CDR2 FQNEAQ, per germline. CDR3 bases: TGTGCCAGCAGTTACAGTATCGAGCAGTACTTT. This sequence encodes CASSYSIEQYF.

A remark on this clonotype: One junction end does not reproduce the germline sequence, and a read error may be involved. The CDR3 region is CASSPTGTGRTYTQYF. The CDR3 nucleotides read TGTGCCAGCAGCCCAACCGGGACAGGGCGCACATATACGCAGTATTTT. The chain joins TRBV7-3 to TRBJ2-3; 9 nucleotides line up with TRBD1. The CDR3 covers 16 residues. Germline V lookup: CDR1 SGHTA, CDR2 FQGTGA.